This record looks at one T cell receptor beta chain sequence and its context. Its cognate antigen has yet to be identified. The same CDR3 arises from other DNA sequences in this sample as well. The protocol used for the library was the immunoSEQ multiplex PCR assay. The multiplex PCR relied on a mix of 60 forward primers for TCR Vbeta segments and 13 reverse primers for TCR Jbeta segments. A multiplex PCR assay on genomic DNA amplified the CDR3 region of rearranged TCR beta genes. Amplified TCR beta libraries were sequenced as 87-base-pair reads on the Illumina HiSeq System. Under the source paper's analysis protocol: A later analysis counted some 80 million unique TCR beta chains across the 550 to 800 repertoires, and 10 million to 11 million of these chains were shared by at least two donors. A nearest-neighbor algorithm error-corrected the raw reads and collapsed the reads into unique sequences, merging closely related sequences to remove PCR and sequencing errors. To assign V, D and J gene segments, CDR3 sequences were aligned to IMGT reference sequences. For a sequence to be retained, a match of at least six nucleotides was required to both a V gene segment and a J gene segment. Rearrangements were called productive when the CDR3 lacked stop codons and stayed in frame with V and J; all others were non-productive. CDR3 was defined by IMGT convention, running from the second conserved V-encoded cysteine to the conserved J-encoded phenylalanine. The earlier analysis of approximately 500 of the donors excluded sequences that lacked an unambiguous match to a single V gene segment. In an earlier analysis of 587 of the donors, V segments were called functional above 56.7% productive rearrangements and were called segregating when the between-donor standard deviation exceeded 5%. A statistical classification framework was built to diagnose cytomegalovirus status from the catalog of TCR beta chain sequences. In a later analysis, V and J genes were assigned by comparing TCR nucleotide sequences against IMGT/GENE-DB human TR gene sequences. In a later analysis, CDR3 sequences and most-parsimonious VDJ recombination scenarios were assigned using the TCRdist pipeline. In a later analysis, each TCR beta chain was defined by its CDR3 amino acid sequence together with its V-gene family, and reads without a unique V-gene family were excluded. A later analysis removed several hundred highly shared, low-generation-probability nucleotide sequences to deal with suspected cross-contamination and a sequencing artifact. A later analysis calculated a clonal expansion index for each public chain from normalized within-repertoire ranks of inferred template counts. In a later analysis, generation probabilities were computed with a VDJ recombination model fitted to out-of-frame rearrangements, and the resulting probabilities were checked against IGoR. In a later analysis, hypergeometric tests were used to score TCR-TCR, TCR-HLA and TCR-CMV co-occurrence, with a repertoire-size bias correction applied to TCR pairs. False discovery rates were estimated in a later analysis by permuting HLA or CMV assignments 20 times. A later analysis grouped co-occurring TCRs with DBSCAN, adding TCRdist sequence similarity when clustering within HLA-allele-positive subsets. For co-occurrence clustering, repertoires with fewer than 30,000 or more than 120,000 public chains were excluded, along with five repertoires with anomalous nucleotide sharing. TCRdb holds this immuneACCESS table with in-frame rearrangements only. Some clones are missing; in checked studies, unresolved V genes explain under half, and the rest has no known cause. V and J calls and clone size are as listed in that table; D and trimming were resolved from the DNA. The data table for this sample lists fewer than 100,000 clones. The ten largest clones add up to 0.58% of the sample.

The record originates from a study of cytomegalovirus exposure and HLA in healthy donors (dated by TCRdb to 2017 to 2019). General notes on the study: An earlier analysis of some 600 of the donors reported about 260 Gb of sequence data and 95 million to 120 million unique TCR beta sequences obtained from approximately 180 million T cells. About 330 gigabases of sequencing data and 75 million to 85 million unique TCR sequences made up an early release that covered 640 HLA-typed donors. Of the 300 to 400 genotyped donors, 81% fell in the genetic ancestry cluster associated with self-reported Caucasian donors. The aim of the study was to test whether cataloging public T cell receptors could identify signatures of past pathogen exposure. The T cell repertoires of 670 or so subjects were profiled by immunosequencing and related to cytomegalovirus serostatus. A separate validation cohort of approximately 130 different subjects was used in addition to the roughly 670-subject first cohort. High-throughput TCR immunosequencing, statistical association of individual TCRs with disease status, and machine learning were combined to predict cytomegalovirus infection status. A later analysis re-examined previously published TCR beta repertoires from 500 to 700 donors and added high-resolution HLA genotyping to investigate patterns of TCR occurrence. Rather than using new phenotypic data, the later analysis identified candidate immune exposures from TCR beta sequences and from how often those sequences occurred across donors. An earlier analysis of 500 to 750 of the donors applied high-throughput TCR beta sequencing to assess whether each TCR beta V gene segment acted as functional or pseudogenic. Donor age, sex, ethnicity and CMV serostatus were collected together with the repertoire data. Genome-wide SNP genotypes for about 65% of the roughly 670 donors were used in a later genetic analysis, which treated that subset as a discovery cohort. Every repertoire in the discovery cohort had been generated on one and the same sequencing platform. Class I and class II HLA loci were covered by the typing at four-digit resolution. Typing coverage differed by locus: A, B, C, DRB1 and DQB1 were typed in roughly 620-630 donors, DQA1 in 500 to 550, DPA1 in approximately 600, and DPB1 in just under 480. Five DR-DQ haplotypes were handled as single units for association and clustering, since linkage in the cohort was strong. Among some 400 genotyped donors of the cohort, an average of approximately 250,000 unique TCR beta nucleotide sequences were sequenced per donor, around 20% of them non-productive. General study outcomes and caveats: A later genetic analysis associated a missense DCLRE1C variant with V-gene and J-gene trimming of TCR beta chains, and an independent cohort replicated the association. Most CMV-associated TCR beta chains appeared to be HLA-restricted in a later analysis, and the HLA associations seemed to be driven largely by CMV exposure. Compared with the approximately 720-donor mean, donors in an Asian-associated ancestry cluster had fewer N-insertions in productive TCRs, according to a later genetic analysis. The presence/absence analyses assumed that sequencing depth was roughly uniform across donors, and that assumption may not be true. In a later analysis, the rate of TCR association differed among HLA loci, with DRB1 alleles having the most associated TCRs and HLA-C alleles having the fewest. At a false discovery rate of 0.05, a later analysis linked some 17,000 TCR beta sequences to specific HLA alleles. Immune exposure information for the cohort was limited to CMV serostatus. Linkage disequilibrium might explain the correlated functional status among segregating V segments, but an unknown experimental factor could not be excluded. A later analysis reported that several top co-occurrence clusters appeared linked to parvovirus B19, influenza, CMV and Epstein-Barr virus. The earlier analysis of about 600 of the donors excluded roughly 17 rarely observed V segments, including chromosome 9 orphons, because counts were too low. A group of highly shared sequence variants was considered likely to be a technical artifact of the sequencing pipeline. The classifier was reported to diagnose cytomegalovirus status with high specificity and sensitivity in both the original and validation cohorts. Most TCR sequences were seen in very few donors, while some public TCRs were found in many individuals. This cohort had only TCR beta chains sequenced, and the lack of alpha or paired-chain data limited which features could be detected. The authors suggested that the approach could potentially be generalized to other disease states and immunological phenotypes. Assigning TCR associations to individual alleles was difficult when HLA alleles, especially DR and DQ, strongly co-occurred. In vitro tests confirmed that three of the cytomegalovirus-associated TCR beta chains recognize cytomegalovirus antigens. The study gave a list of some 150 TCR beta chains associated with cytomegalovirus. In a later analysis, HLA-associated TCR beta chains were found to be more clonally expanded and to have lower generation probabilities than equally common non-associated chains. Because HLA typing was unavailable for some donors at each locus, only the typed subset was used in association tests. An earlier analysis of some 560 of the donors showed that most TCR beta V segments appeared in productive rearrangements either about 87% or about 30% of the time, which broadly matched IMGT annotations. A further reported finding was that TCR beta sequences accurately predicted the HLA-A and HLA-B alleles for most subjects in the first cohort. Some IMGT-functional V segments, including TRBV6-2 and TRBV6-3, could not be told apart with the 87-base-pair reads, so those segments were excluded.

In total, fewer than 750 healthy bone marrow donors made up the cohort. Cohort members were all nominally healthy when sampled, although unrecorded immune exposures were likely present. The donor tested CMV seronegative, placing the donor among the 350 to 400 seronegative members of the cohort. Each donor provided a peripheral blood sample, and peripheral blood mononuclear cells were used for TCR beta sequencing. The Qiagen DNeasy Blood Extraction Kit was used to extract genomic DNA from the blood cell samples. The CDR3 contains 13 residues, cysteine and phenylalanine counted. Only the CDR3 part of the read is kept: 39 bases, read in frame from the first base. V is clipped by 1 base and J by 2 bases, and the sequence between their germline boundaries is 6 bases long. CDR1 and CDR2, per the germline V gene (reference sequence), are SGHNT and YYREEE.

This clonotype was obtained from a man in his forties or fifties in good health and CMV-seronegative. Sequencing input: PBMCs. The chain is encoded by TRBV5-4 joined to TRBJ1-2, with the D gene too uncertain to name. The nucleotide sequence is given as TGTGCCAGCAGCTTGACAGCAAACTATGGCTACACCTTC. This translates into CASSLTANYGYTF.